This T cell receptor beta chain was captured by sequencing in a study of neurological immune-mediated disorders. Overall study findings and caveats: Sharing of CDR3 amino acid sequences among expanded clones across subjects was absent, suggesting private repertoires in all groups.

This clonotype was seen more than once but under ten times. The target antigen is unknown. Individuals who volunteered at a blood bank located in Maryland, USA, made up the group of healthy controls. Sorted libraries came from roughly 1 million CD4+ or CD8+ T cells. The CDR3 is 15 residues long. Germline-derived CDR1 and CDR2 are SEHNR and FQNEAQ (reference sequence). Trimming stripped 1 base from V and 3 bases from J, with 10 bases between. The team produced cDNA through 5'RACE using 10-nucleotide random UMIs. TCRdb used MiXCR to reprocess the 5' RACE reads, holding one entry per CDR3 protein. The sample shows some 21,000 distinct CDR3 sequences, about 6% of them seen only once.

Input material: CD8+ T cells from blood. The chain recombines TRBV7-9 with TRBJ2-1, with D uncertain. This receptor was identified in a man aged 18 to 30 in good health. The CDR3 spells CASSLGVSSYNEQFF. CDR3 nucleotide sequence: TGTGCCAGCAGCTTAGGGGTGTCTAGCTACAATGAGCAGTTCTTC.